These T cell receptor beta chains were read from a single sample in a study of regulatory T cells in long-lasting Graves disease. Via MiXCR, TCRdb re-called the multiplex PCR reads, giving one row per CDR3 protein. The table lists more than 400,000 distinct CDR3 sequences, about a sixth of them singletons, with roughly a tenth in the top ten. The sample was also reused in another study, on T cells in Graves' hyperthyroidism and ophthalmopathy.

The sequences come from peripheral blood mononuclear cells (PBMCs), collected at new diagnosis, from a patient treated with antithyroid drugs. The origin of the receptors is a woman aged 25 to 45 with Graves disease. Both conserved end residues are trimmed from each CDR3. D genes are given only for firm matches. Expanded clones are given a class, and other clones once, few, many or no size at all.

-	TRBV30	TRBJ2-7	many	AWSARLAGYASYEQY
TRBD2	TRBV28	TRBJ2-7	many	ASSSLAGGPYEQY
TRBD1	TRBV6-1	TRBJ2-7	many	ASRQGAEQY
-	TRBV19	TRBJ1-5	few	ASGSGTNSNQPQH
-	TRBV14	TRBJ2-3	-	ASSQVPIPLPDTQY
-	TRBV27	TRBJ2-4	-	ASMTSIRDIQY
-	TRBV2	TRBJ2-2	many	ASKDKNTGELF
TRBD1	TRBV9	TRBJ1-1	-	ASSVESTGGRSF
-	TRBV7-2	TRBJ1-1	many	ASSPTGNGLNTEAF
-	TRBV28	TRBJ1-5	many	ASSPPGRMNQPQH
-	TRBV24-1	TRBJ2-1	many	ATSGVDYNEQF
-	TRBV14	TRBJ1-1	-	ASTLILNTEAF
-	TRBV29-1	TRBJ2-2	few	SVEDTWGLF
-	TRBV18	TRBJ2-7	many	ASSPPGTGSYEQY
-	TRBV5-1	TRBJ2-3	few	ASSLRETDTQY
TRBD2	TRBV5-1	TRBJ2-5	many	ASIVGTSGRDQETQY
-	TRBV28	TRBJ2-2	many	ASSWDVNTGELF
-	TRBV6-5	TRBJ2-1	many	ASSYSSNEQF
-	TRBV28	TRBJ2-2	many	ASTPAGGARAGELF
-	TRBV19	TRBJ2-7	few	ASSTTPATVEQY
TRBD2	TRBV12-3/TRBV12-4	TRBJ2-1	many	ASSPGTSRSLGYNEQF
TRBD1	TRBV5-6	TRBJ1-1	-	ASSARDSPYAFEAF
-	TRBV14	TRBJ2-7	many	ASSREPVGVRLEQY
-	TRBV28	TRBJ1-5	many	ASNPITRNQPQH
-	TRBV18	TRBJ2-6	many	ASSPSTSGANVLT